Listed below are T cell receptor beta chains from one sample, sequenced in a study of tumor and adjacent non-tumor tissue in lung cancer. TCRdb re-derived calls from the multiplex PCR reads in MiXCR, one entry per CDR3 protein. The sample has fewer than 55,000 distinct CDR3 sequences; roughly 62% are singletons. The specimen was distant non-tumor lung tissue. These receptors were taken from a woman between 35 and 50 years old with non-small cell lung cancer. Each CDR3 is given with its conserved first and last residue. A D gene is named only where the DNA matches it firmly. Expanded clones are given a class, and other clones once, few, many or no size at all.

.,TRBJ2-5,TRBV11-2,.,TGTGCCAGCAGCTTGTTAAAATGGGGGACTCAATACTTC,CASSLLKWGTQYF
medium-sized,TRBJ2-7,TRBV11-2,.,TGTGCCAGCAGCTTTGGTCCGGCGAAGGAGCAGTACTTC,CASSFGPAKEQYF
many,TRBJ2-7,TRBV7-8,.,TGTGCCAGCAGCCGCCTAGGGGCTGGGTACGAGCAGTACTTC,CASSRLGAGYEQYF
.,TRBJ2-1,TRBV20-1,.,TGCAGTGCCTTACGGACTCTATCGGACAATGAGCAGTTCTTC,CSALRTLSDNEQFF
many,TRBJ1-5,TRBV6-5,.,TGTGCCAGCACCCCCGGGGGATTTAATCAGCCCCAGCATTTT,CASTPGGFNQPQHF
many,TRBJ2-1,TRBV10-1,TRBD2,TGCGCCAGCAGTGAGTCGGGTTCGGCGGGAGGGGGATACAATGAGCAGTTCTTC,CASSESGSAGGGYNEQFF
many,TRBJ2-7,TRBV12-3/TRBV12-4,.,TGTGCCAGCCGCCTTGGGGCAGGTCCCTACGAGCAGTACTTC,CASRLGAGPYEQYF
.,TRBJ2-7,TRBV6-1,.,TGTACCACCAGTGAGGCACATGGCGAGCAGTACTTC,CTTSEAHGEQYF
.,TRBJ1-6,TRBV5-5,.,TGTGCCAGCAGTTTGCAGCTCAGGCGAAATTCACCCTTCCACTTT,CASSLQLRRNSPFHF
.,TRBJ2-3,TRBV6-5,.,TGTGCCAGCACCCTACGGGGGTGCTCAGGTACGCAGTATTTT,CASTLRGCSGTQYF
many,TRBJ2-5,TRBV10-3,.,TGTGCCATCAAATCACCAGGGAGTGGAGAGACCCAGTACTTC,CAIKSPGSGETQYF
.,TRBJ1-5,TRBV29-1,.,TGCAACGTTGTATCTGGGTCTGATCAGCCCCAGCATTTT,CNVVSGSDQPQHF
many,TRBJ1-5,TRBV6-1,TRBD1,TGTGCCAGCAGCCGTGGAGGGGGCTCGGATCAGCCCCAGCATTTT,CASSRGGGSDQPQHF
.,TRBJ1-1,TRBV4-1,.,TGCGCCAGCAGCCCGCAACAGGTAGTGAGCACTGAAGCTTTCTTT,CASSPQQVVSTEAFF
once,TRBJ2-7,TRBV4-2,TRBD2,TGTGCCAACAGCCAAGATTATGCTAGCGGGGGGGCTATCTACGAGCATTACTTC,CANSQDYASGGAIYEHYF
many,TRBJ2-7,TRBV5-4,.,TGTGCCAGCAGCTTGTCGGGAGCGTCCTACGAGCAGTACTTC,CASSLSGASYEQYF
.,TRBJ1-4,TRBV5-4,.,TGTGCCAGCAACCTCTCGGGGGCCGGGGGGAAAAACTGTTTT,CASNLSGAGGKNCF
few,TRBJ2-5,TRBV28,.,TGTGCCAGCAGTCTACAAGAGACCCAGTACTTC,CASSLQETQYF
many,TRBJ2-3,TRBV5-1,.,TGCGCCAGCCGCGCAGATCCAACCCTCACAGATACGCAGTATTTT,CASRADPTLTDTQYF
few,TRBJ1-2,TRBV28,.,TGTGCCAGCAGTCCCGACCGGACCCGGCACTATGGCTACACCTTC,CASSPDRTRHYGYTF
.,TRBJ1-5,TRBV2,.,TGTGCCACTGGACGAGGAGGCAATCAGCCCCAGCATTTT,CATGRGGNQPQHF
many,TRBJ1-3,TRBV19,.,TGTGCCAGTAGTATCAACGGCGCTCCCTCTGGAAACACCATATATTTT,CASSINGAPSGNTIYF
medium-sized,TRBJ2-7,TRBV11-2,TRBD1,TGTGCCAGCAGCGCCCGGGACAGGGGACAGGCGGTTTTC,CASSARDRGQAVF
.,TRBJ2-2,TRBV11-2,TRBD1,TGTGCCAGCTGCCCGTCCGGGACAGGGAACACCGGGGAGCTGTTTTTT,CASCPSGTGNTGELFF
.,TRBJ1-1,TRBV29-1,.,TGCAGCGTTCGGACTCGTAGGGCGCGGGGCACTGAAGCTTTCTTT,CSVRTRRARGTEAFF
.,TRBJ2-1,TRBV11-3,.,TGTGCAAGCGGCCCAACACCTAGGAGCTCCTACAATGAGCAGTTCTTC,CASGPTPRSSYNEQFF
many,TRBJ2-3,TRBV6-6,.,TGTGCCAGCAGTTACCGGGGGAGCACAGATACGCAGTATTTT,CASSYRGSTDTQYF
.,TRBJ2-2,TRBV24-1,.,TGTGCCACCAGGACCCCATCGGGAGTGGGGAACACTGGGGAGCTGTTTTTT,CATRTPSGVGNTGELFF
.,TRBJ1-6,TRBV11-2,.,TGTGCTATCAGCTTTGGTGGCTCCTATAATTCACCCCTCCACTTT,CAISFGGSYNSPLHF
.,TRBJ2-1,TRBV11-3,.,TGTGCCAGCAGCTTGCGCTTCGGCCAAAACAATGAGCGGTTCTTC,CASSLRFGQNNERFF
.,TRBJ2-7,TRBV11-2,.,TGTGCCAGCAGCTTAGCCTCAAATTCCTACGAGCAGCACTTC,CASSLASNSYEQHF
.,TRBJ2-7,TRBV10-2,TRBD1,TGCGTCACCACCGACAGGGTCTACGAGCAGTACTTC,CVTTDRVYEQYF
.,TRBJ1-1,TRBV4-1,TRBD1,TGCGCCAGCAGCCGCGGACAGGGCCCCTTGAACACTGGGGCTTTCTTT,CASSRGQGPLNTGAFF
medium-sized,TRBJ2-6,TRBV7-8,.,TGTGCCAGCAACAACGACGGGGACAACGTCCTGACTTTC,CASNNDGDNVLTF
.,TRBJ1-6,TRBV28,TRBD1,TGTGCCAATAATGACAGGGTATCACCCCTCCACTTT,CANNDRVSPLHF
many,TRBJ1-1,TRBV12-3/TRBV12-4,.,TGTGCCAGCAGTCCCGAAACAGGGAACACTGAAGCTTTCTTT,CASSPETGNTEAFF
.,TRBJ1-4,TRBV11-1,.,TGTGCCAGCAACTTAGGCTACGAGACAGGAACCGAAAAATTGTTTTTT,CASNLGYETGTEKLFF